This TCR beta chain was recovered during a study of blood T cells in healthy people across ages. The germline V and J ends were trimmed by 2 bases and 6 bases, with 8 bases remaining between them. CDR1 is SGHTA and CDR2 is FQGNSA in the germline V gene. The CDR3 runs 13 residues. Every donor contributed around 10 milliliters of peripheral blood by blood draw. A J-beta primer mix and a sample-barcoded 5' primer were used in a second PCR of about 7 to 12 cycles. TCRdb re-called the 5' RACE reads with MiXCR, one entry per CDR3 protein. The repertoire holds 1.2 million to 1.5 million distinct CDR3 sequences, around 59% seen once, with 6.7% in the top ten.

This rearrangement joins TRBV7-2 to TRBJ2-1; D not certain. The clonotype was recovered from a young man in good health. Specimen: blood. The CDR3 is CASSLFYSNEQFF. CDR3 bases: TGTGCCAGCAGCTTATTTTACTCCAATGAGCAGTTCTTC.